Listed below are T cell receptor beta chains from one sample, sequenced in a study of regulatory T cells in long-lasting Graves disease. TCRdb reprocessed the multiplex PCR reads via MiXCR and lists one record per CDR3 protein. The repertoire holds fewer than 600,000 distinct CDR3 sequences, with under 25% as singletons. Material: peripheral blood mononuclear cells (PBMCs), obtained when the disease was refractory, from a patient treated with antithyroid drugs. The receptor set was obtained from a female donor with Graves disease. Both conserved end residues are part of each CDR3. A D gene is named only where the DNA matches it firmly. Some rows mark clone size as missing; the rest say once, few, many or name a class of expanded clone.

DNA: TGCGCCAGCAGCCATGTCGGAGCGACTAATGAAAAACTGTTTTTT; CDR3: CASSHVGATNEKLFF; size: .; D: .; J: TRBJ1-4; length: 15; V: TRBV4-3
DNA: TGCAGTGCTAGCCCGGGACAGGGGGCTCTTGAGACCCAGTACTTC; CDR3: CSASPGQGALETQYF; size: .; D: TRBD1; J: TRBJ2-5; length: 15; V: TRBV20-1
DNA: TGTGCCAGCAGCTTGGGCAGGAGCAGTGGCGAGCAGTACTTC; CDR3: CASSLGRSSGEQYF; size: few; D: .; J: TRBJ2-7; length: 14; V: TRBV5-4
DNA: TGTGCCAGCAGGTCGGGGAACACTGAAGCTTTCTTT; CDR3: CASRSGNTEAFF; size: few; D: .; J: TRBJ1-1; length: 12; V: TRBV27
DNA: TGTGCCAGCAGCTTAGCGAAGGCCACAGATACGCAGTATTTT; CDR3: CASSLAKATDTQYF; size: few; D: .; J: TRBJ2-3; length: 14; V: TRBV7-9
DNA: TGTGCCAGCAGTACGGCTAGCGGGAGTGGCGAGCAGTACTTC; CDR3: CASSTASGSGEQYF; size: few; D: TRBD2; J: TRBJ2-7; length: 14; V: TRBV6-1
DNA: TGTGCCAGCACCCCAGACCGGGACGTAATCTACGAGCAGTACTTC; CDR3: CASTPDRDVIYEQYF; size: few; D: .; J: TRBJ2-7; length: 15; V: TRBV27
DNA: TGTGCCACCAGTGACTCGACAGTCTCTGGGGCCAACGTCCTGACTTTC; CDR3: CATSDSTVSGANVLTF; size: few; D: .; J: TRBJ2-6; length: 16; V: TRBV24-1
DNA: TGCAGTGCCACTACCAGGGGCGGTCAGCCCCAGCATTTT; CDR3: CSATTRGGQPQHF; size: few; D: .; J: TRBJ1-5; length: 13; V: TRBV20-1
DNA: TGTGCCAGCAGTCCTACAATGGGGAGCCTTATCACAGATACGCAGTATTTT; CDR3: CASSPTMGSLITDTQYF; size: .; D: .; J: TRBJ2-3; length: 17; V: TRBV27
DNA: TGTGCCAGCAGCTTCCTGGAGGCGGGTCCTTACGAGCAGTACTTC; CDR3: CASSFLEAGPYEQYF; size: many; D: .; J: TRBJ2-7; length: 15; V: TRBV11-1
DNA: TGTGCCAGCTCCTCTCCTAGCGGGGCTTACTACGAGCAGTACTTC; CDR3: CASSSPSGAYYEQYF; size: .; D: TRBD2; J: TRBJ2-7; length: 15; V: TRBV28
DNA: TGTGCCAGCAGTAGTATAACTGAAGCTTTCTTT; CDR3: CASSSITEAFF; size: .; D: .; J: TRBJ1-1; length: 11; V: TRBV7-9
DNA: TGTGCCAGCAGGTGGCTAGCGGGAGGGCCGGAGACCCAGTACTTC; CDR3: CASRWLAGGPETQYF; size: .; D: TRBD2; J: TRBJ2-5; length: 15; V: TRBV6-1
DNA: TGTGCCAGCAGTAACCCGGGACAGGGGACGTATGGCTACACCTTC; CDR3: CASSNPGQGTYGYTF; size: .; D: TRBD1; J: TRBJ1-2; length: 15; V: TRBV6-1
DNA: TGTGCCAGTAGTATTCCACAGGGGAACACCGGGGAGCTGTTTTTT; CDR3: CASSIPQGNTGELFF; size: .; D: .; J: TRBJ2-2; length: 15; V: TRBV19